Presented here are 12 T cell receptor beta chains from one specimen sequenced in a study of blood T cell repertoires in COVID-19. Sequencing was performed with immunoSEQ multiplex PCR; in TCRdb, only in-frame clones are kept and a portion is missing. The sample has approximately 210,000 clones, more than 65% seen once. Sample: peripheral blood. Every receptor here comes from an elderly woman with acute or convalescent COVID-19.

The chain is built from TRBV19 and TRBJ1-6; D ambiguous. CDR3 length: 15 residues. Looked up from germline, CDR1 is LNHDA and CDR2 is SQIVND (reference sequence). Deletions cut 4 bases from V and 6 bases from J, with 13 bases between. The CDR3 region has the DNA TGTGCCAGTAGTACCGGGGAAGTGGCTAATTCACCCCTCCACTTT. Encoded protein: CASSTGEVANSPLHF.

The chain uses TRBV27 and TRBJ1-6; D might be TRBD1 (6 bases). Germline lookup yields CDR1 MNHEY and CDR2 SMNVEV (reference sequence). CDR3 length: 14 amino acids. V was cut by 3 bases and J by 7 bases, with 10 bases left in between. This CDR3 is CASSFRGNNSPLHF. CDR3 nucleotides: TGTGCCAGCAGTTTCAGGGGTAACAATTCACCCCTCCACTTT.

This clone showed up just once. Just one base apart from a much larger clone, this may be a read error. The chain links TRBV2 to TRBJ1-2, with 10 positions matching TRBD1. The ends lost 6 bases at V and 3 bases at J; junction bases unmatched: 4. The germline V gene encodes CDR1 SNHLY and CDR2 FYNNEI. The CDR3 consists of 14 residues. The CDR3 bases are TGTGCCAGCAGCAGGGACAGGGGATACTATGGCTACACCTTC. Translated, it gives CASSRDRGYYGYTF.

This chain uses TRBV5-4 with TRBJ2-3, with D perhaps TRBD2 (5 bases). The CDR3 is 16 residues long. Germline values: CDR1 SGHNT, CDR2 YYREEE (reference sequence). V shed 4 bases and J shed 4 bases, with 19 bases lying between them. In nucleotides, the CDR3 is TGTGCCAGCAGCCCACAATACGGGGAGCCGGCAGATACGCAGTATTTT. This encodes CASSPQYGEPADTQYF.

For this clone: The junction differs from germline at one of its ends, possibly a read error. Within the sample, other DNA sequences also encode this same CDR3. The rearrangement links TRBV2 to TRBJ2-1; D remains ambiguous. There are 10 residues in the CDR3. Germline CDR1 SNHLY, CDR2 FYNNEI. The CDR3 coding sequence is TGCGCCAGCAGTGAAGGCATCGCGGTCTTC. This gives the protein CASSEGIAVF.

V gene TRBV27 combines with J gene TRBJ1-2, with a tentative D call TRBD1 (6 bases). This CDR3 contains 12 residues. V was shortened by 6 bases and J by 6 bases, with 11 bases between the two germline ends. The germline V gene encodes CDR1 MNHEY and CDR2 SMNVEV (reference sequence). CDR3 region: CASRTNRDGYTF. CDR3 nucleotides: TGTGCCAGCAGGACCAACAGGGATGGCTACACCTTC.

The rearrangement links TRBV29-1 to TRBJ2-4; 10 nucleotides line up with TRBD1. The CDR3 spans 15 residues. The germline gives CDR1 SQVTM, CDR2 ANQGSEA. Trimming at V came to 6 bases and at J to 2 bases, leaving 7 bases not matched to a gene. CDR3 residues: CSVSGTGVSKNIQYF. In DNA, the CDR3 is TGCAGCGTGTCCGGGACAGGGGTATCCAAAAACATTCAGTACTTC.

This clone was recorded only once. The chain carries TRBV19 and TRBJ2-1; possible D gene TRBD1, 6 bases. CDR3 length equals 13 residues. Per the germline V gene, CDR1 is LNHDA and CDR2 is SQIVND (reference sequence). The ends were cut back, 6 bases at V and 6 bases at J, with 12 bases in the middle. DNA for the CDR3: TGTGCCAGTAGCATCCGGGACATCAATGAGCAGTTCTTC. This sequence encodes CASSIRDINEQFF.

V gene TRBV6-4 combines with J gene TRBJ2-3, with 10 bases matching TRBD2. CDR1 MRHNA and CDR2 SNTAGT come from the germline V gene. There are 15 residues in the CDR3. With V trimmed by 3 bases and J by 2 bases, 2 bases remained unmatched. The DNA of the CDR3 is TGTGCCAGCAGTGAAAGCGGGGGGGCCACAGATACGCAGTATTTT. It codes for CASSESGGATDTQYF.

This clone was observed a handful of times. The sample has other DNA sequences that encode this CDR3 too. This sequence joins TRBV30 and TRBJ1-1; TRBD1 might be the D (6 bases). Trimming stripped 0 bases from V and 2 bases from J, with 7 bases between. Germline V gene data show CDR1 as GTSNPN and CDR2 as SVGIG (reference sequence). There are 13 residues in the CDR3. DNA for the CDR3: TGTGCCTGGAGTGTAGGGGGAAACACTGAAGCTTTCTTT. It specifies CAWSVGGNTEAFF.

The rearrangement links TRBV27 to TRBJ2-1; tentatively, D is TRBD2 (6 bases). The V gene's germline CDR1 is MNHEY and CDR2 SMNVEV (reference sequence). The CDR3 spans 13 residues. The ends were cut back, 4 bases at V and 6 bases at J, with 10 bases in the middle. The CDR3 DNA reads TGTGCCAGCAGTTCGGGACTCTTCAATGAGCAGTTCTTC. It encodes CASSSGLFNEQFF.

The CDR3 coding sequence is TGTGCCAGCAGTCCTAGTTGGCGGGCCCCTTCGCGGGAGCAGTACTTC. Protein product: CASSPSWRAPSREQYF. The chain employs TRBV28 and TRBJ2-7; a weak D match, TRBD2 (5 bases). The germline V gene encodes CDR1 MDHEN and CDR2 SYDVKM. The CDR3 runs 16 residues. V gave up 5 bases and J gave up 7 bases, with 24 bases separating them.